This T cell receptor (beta chain) originates from a study of early T cells in non-severe SARS-CoV-2 infection. Study-wide background: Chains were unpaired, as sequencing was done on bulk RNA from unsorted whole blood.

This clonotype has a handful of counts. Its antigen is not known. This CDR3 contains 15 residues. Unmatched junction bases numbered 10, after V lost 3 bases and J lost 7 bases. Germline CDR1 MNHEY, CDR2 SVGEGT. Findings and limits, study-wide: Reliance on VDJdb matching favored anti-spike CD8 responses; private and CD4 specificities were missed.

Attachment of unique molecular identifiers to individual cDNA molecules was performed. TCRdb independently ran MiXCR on the 5' RACE reads; one entry per CDR3 protein. The sample has roughly 58,000 distinct CDR3 sequences; approximately 12% are singletons. The sample taken for sequencing was whole blood. The chain combines TRBV6-2 or TRBV6-3 with TRBJ2-7; 9 bases map to TRBD2. The source is an adult who was a healthcare worker with PCR-confirmed SARS-CoV-2 infection or an uninfected control (not recorded which). The CDR3 sequence is CASSYPPSGVEEQYF. DNA of the CDR3: TGTGCCAGCAGTTATCCCCCTAGCGGGGTTGAGGAGCAGTACTTC.